Shown below are 17 T cell receptor beta chains from a single sample sequenced in a study of a mutant IDH1 vaccine in newly diagnosed glioma. These TCRs' antigens remain unknown. The table came from immunoSEQ multiplex PCR; TCRdb's copy has only in-frame clones and leaves some out. Of about 74,000 clones in the sample, more than 85% were seen once. Documented time point: week 35, safety follow-up. Each dose delivered 300 ug of mutant IDH1 20-mer peptide subcutaneously with imiquimod. The sample here was PBMCs, taken from a glioma patient whose treatment included an IDH1 peptide vaccine. The receptor set was obtained from a man under 40 with glioma.

The DNA of the CDR3 is TGCGCCAGCATGGGGTATAGGGATGAGCAGTTCTTC. Encoded protein: CASMGYRDEQFF. The rearrangement links TRBV5-1 to TRBJ2-1; D is undetermined. This CDR3 is built from 12 residues. V gave up 6 bases and J gave up 8 bases, with 12 bases separating them. The germline CDR1 and CDR2 sequences are SGHRS and YFSETQ.

The rearrangement links TRBV27 to TRBJ1-1; D is ambiguous. CDR3 size: 14 residues. In germline, CDR1 is MNHEY, CDR2 SMNVEV (reference sequence). Between the trimmed V and J ends, which lost 5 bases and 1 base, there was a span of 11 bases. The CDR3 loop reads CASSKYEGNTEAFF. The CDR3 bases are TGTGCCAGCAGTAAGTATGAGGGGAACACTGAAGCTTTCTTT.

This sequence joins TRBV10-2 and TRBJ2-5; the match to TRBD2 covers 7 bases. Trimming at V came to 4 bases and at J to 4 bases, leaving 15 bases not matched to a gene. The germline V gene encodes CDR1 WSHSY and CDR2 SAAADI. The CDR3 totals 17 residues. This chain's CDR3 is CASSVSSGGGALETQYF. CDR3 coding DNA: TGCGCCAGCAGTGTGTCTAGCGGAGGAGGGGCATTAGAGACCCAGTACTTC.

The CDR3 nucleotides are TGTGCCAGCTTGGGTTCAGGGAGCGCCGGGGAGCTGTTTTTT. Protein sequence: CASLGSGSAGELFF. The rearrangement links TRBV28 to TRBJ2-2; the D gene could be TRBD1 or TRBD2 (5 bases each). V lost 8 bases to trimming and J lost 6 bases, with 16 bases between them. Germline CDR1 reads MDHEN; CDR2 reads SYDVKM. This CDR3 is 14 amino acids long.

The CDR3 bases are TGTGCCAGCAGCTTATCAGGCGGGCATAATTCACCCCTCCACTTT. Translation: CASSLSGGHNSPLHF. The V and J genes are TRBV7-3 and TRBJ1-6; D is ambiguous. CDR3 size: 15 residues. V lost 2 bases, J lost 5 bases, and 10 bases lay in between. Germline loops: CDR1 SGHTA, CDR2 FQGTGA. Full variable domain (missing parts from reference TRBV7-3 and TRBJ1-6): GAGVSQTPSNKVTEKGKYVELRCDPISGHTALYWYRQSLGQGPEFLIYFQGTGAADDSGLPNDRFFAVRPEGSVSTLKIQRTERGDSAVYLCASSLSGGHNSPLHFGNGTRLTVT.

This sequence joins TRBV7-8 and TRBJ2-3, with D perhaps matching TRBD1 or TRBD2 (5 bases each). Germline V gives CDR1 SGHVS, CDR2 FQNEAQ. This CDR3 is built from 13 residues. With 3 bases removed from V and 2 bases from J, the gap between germline ends came to 6 bases. CDR3 protein: CASSFGTTDTQYF. The CDR3 nucleotides are TGTGCCAGCAGCTTCGGGACCACAGATACGCAGTATTTT.

V and J are TRBV5-8 and TRBJ2-1; D is undetermined. CDR3 length equals 14 residues. V was shortened by 0 bases and J by 0 bases, with 4 bases between the two germline ends. Germline CDR1 SGHTS, CDR2 YDEGEE. The CDR3 region has the DNA TGTGCCAGCAGCTTGGGGAGCTCCTACAATGAGCAGTTCTTC. Its protein product is CASSLGSSYNEQFF.

The chain is built from TRBV27 and TRBJ2-1; D possibly corresponds to TRBD2 (5 bases). The length of the CDR3 is 12 residues. Trimming removed 8 bases at V and 5 bases at J, with 10 bases between. CDR1 is MNHEY, CDR2 SMNVEV, per germline (reference sequence). CDR3 coding DNA: TGTGCCAGCGGAACTAGGGACAATGAGCAGTTCTTC. It is translated as CASGTRDNEQFF.

The chain is built from TRBV5-1 and TRBJ2-3; tentatively, D is TRBD1 (6 bases). Per the germline V gene, CDR1 is SGHRS and CDR2 is YFSETQ. The V gene lost 0 bases and the J gene lost 6 bases, with 11 bases spanning the gap. The CDR3 is 14 amino acids. CDR3 sequence reads: CASSLDRAMDTQYF. The DNA of the CDR3 is TGCGCCAGCAGCTTGGACAGGGCCATGGATACGCAGTATTTT.

The gene calls are TRBV7-9 and TRBJ1-1; D is perhaps TRBD1 (6 bases). The CDR3 totals 15 residues. V lost 2 bases, J lost 1 base, and 11 bases lay in between. Germline lookup yields CDR1 SEHNR and CDR2 FQNEAQ (reference sequence). CDR3 amino acids: CASSLSQGQNTEAFF. CDR3 bases: TGTGCCAGCAGCTTAAGCCAGGGACAGAACACTGAAGCTTTCTTT.

This clone was detected a few times. The genes are TRBV4-2 and TRBJ1-1; maybe TRBD1 (6 bases). CDR1 and CDR2 from the germline V gene are LGHNA and YNFKEQ. Trimming stripped 4 bases from V and 4 bases from J, with 13 bases between. The CDR3 spans 14 residues. This CDR3 is CASSRTGALTEAFF. The CDR3 nucleotides read TGTGCCAGCAGCCGGACGGGGGCTCTCACTGAAGCTTTCTTT.

The chain carries TRBV4-3 and TRBJ1-6; TRBD1 is a possible D gene (5 bases). Per the germline V gene, CDR1 is LGHNA and CDR2 is YSLEER. Trimming removed 0 bases from V and 5 bases from J, with 26 bases in between. The CDR3 has 21 residues. CDR3 DNA sequence: TGCGCCAGCAGCCAAGATCATTGGGGACGGATGGGCAGGGACCATAATTCACCCCTCCACTTT. Encoded protein: CASSQDHWGRMGRDHNSPLHF.

The chain recombines TRBV4-3 with TRBJ1-5; no clear D gene. The germline gives CDR1 LGHNA, CDR2 YSLEER. The CDR3 is made up of 15 amino acids. V lost 0 bases and J 5 bases, leaving 11 bases between the germline ends. CDR3: CASSQDVQEDQPQHF. CDR3 coding DNA: TGCGCCAGCAGCCAAGACGTCCAGGAGGATCAGCCCCAGCATTTT.

The CDR3 nucleotides are TGTGCCGTCTCGGGGGAGCCTGGAAACACCATATATTTT. Amino acids: CAVSGEPGNTIYF. The chain recombines TRBV10-3 with TRBJ1-3; D possibly corresponds to TRBD1 (5 bases). Germline CDR1 reads ENHRY; CDR2 reads SYGVKD. The V end lost 11 bases, the J end lost 2 bases, and 13 bases lay between the germline ends. The CDR3 length is 13 residues.

The genes are TRBV28 and TRBJ1-2; 8 nucleotides agree with TRBD1. This CDR3 comprises 15 residues. CDR1 and CDR2 (germline): MDHEN, SYDVKM. Losses at the gene ends were 1 base for V and 8 bases for J; bases not matched to a gene: 9. Written as DNA, the CDR3 is TGTGCCAGCAGTTTATTGGCCGGGACAGGAGAAGGCTACACCTTC. It translates to CASSLLAGTGEGYTF.

This sequence joins TRBV19 and TRBJ1-2, with D uncertain. V was clipped by 8 bases and J by 3 bases, with 7 bases between them. Per germline, CDR1 LNHDA and CDR2 SQIVND (reference sequence). The CDR3 totals 11 residues. CDR3 bases: TGTGCCAGTGAAACGCACTATGGCTACACCTTC. It codes for CASETHYGYTF.

The chain joins TRBV5-6 to TRBJ1-1; tentatively, D is TRBD1 (5 bases). V lost 4 bases to trimming and J lost 3 bases, with 13 bases between them. The CDR3 covers 14 residues. Germline V gene data show CDR1 as SGHDT and CDR2 as YYEEEE. CDR3 protein: CASSPRLGHTEAFF. In DNA, the CDR3 is TGTGCCAGCAGCCCCCGGTTGGGGCACACTGAAGCTTTCTTT.